The 11 T cell receptor beta chains reported below all come from one sample, sequenced in a study of blood T cell repertoires in COVID-19. Sequencing was performed with immunoSEQ multiplex PCR; in TCRdb, only in-frame clones are kept and a portion is missing. The table lists 100,000 to 150,000 clones, roughly three quarters of them singletons. The sequenced sample was peripheral blood. The receptors derive from a woman in her seventies with acute or convalescent COVID-19.

The genes are TRBV10-2 and TRBJ2-3; possible D gene TRBD2, 6 bases. The CDR3 consists of 14 residues. Germline V lookup: CDR1 WSHSY, CDR2 SAAADI. The V gene lost 7 bases and the J gene lost 3 bases, with 14 bases spanning the gap. The CDR3: CASTRGGMTDTQYF. The CDR3, as DNA: TGCGCCAGCACGAGGGGCGGGATGACAGATACGCAGTATTTT.

The chain recombines TRBV7-2 with TRBJ2-3; 7 nucleotides align to TRBD2. Per germline, CDR1 SGHTA and CDR2 FQGNSA. With 0 bases clipped from V and 14 bases from J, the junction kept 8 bases outside the gene matches. The CDR3 loop spans 13 amino acids. The CDR3 nucleotides read TGTGCCAGCAGCTTAGCCCGGGACTACGGCACGTATTTT. This gives the protein CASSLARDYGTYF.

The J gene is TRBJ2-7, the V gene TRBV19; weak D call: TRBD1 (5 bases). Germline CDR1 LNHDA, CDR2 SQIVND (reference sequence). The CDR3 sequence is 13 residues long. V was clipped by 6 bases and J by 3 bases, with 12 bases between them. In DNA form, the CDR3 reads TGTGCCAGTAGCCTACAGGCTTACTACGAGCAGTACTTC. Translation gives CASSLQAYYEQYF.

This sequence joins TRBV11-2 and TRBJ2-2; 9 bases align to TRBD2. Per the germline V gene, CDR1 is SGHAT and CDR2 is FQNNGV. The CDR3 runs 17 residues. V shed 5 bases and J 2 bases; nucleotides not matched to a gene: 9. The CDR3: CASSPRSGRTNTGELFF. The CDR3 DNA follows: TGTGCCAGCAGCCCCCGGAGCGGGAGGACCAACACCGGGGAGCTGTTTTTT.

This chain joins TRBV10-2 and TRBJ2-2; D perhaps matches TRBD2 (5 bases). CDR3 size: 15 residues. Germline CDR1 is WSHSY and CDR2 is SAAADI. The ends were cut back, 3 bases at V and 2 bases at J, with 10 bases in the middle. The CDR3 DNA reads as TGCGCCAGCAGTGAAGGACTGGTCAACACCGGGGAGCTGTTTTTT. Protein product: CASSEGLVNTGELFF.

The rearrangement uses TRBV7-9 and TRBJ1-2; D is uncertain. The CDR3 totals 15 residues. Per the germline V gene, CDR1 is SEHNR and CDR2 is FQNEAQ (reference sequence). V shed 1 base and J shed 3 bases, with 12 bases lying between them. The CDR3 is CASSLGQVLHYGYTF. CDR3 bases: TGTGCCAGCAGCTTAGGGCAGGTTCTTCACTATGGCTACACCTTC.

The gene calls are TRBV4-1 and TRBJ2-2, with 15 bases identical to TRBD2. Germline CDR1 MGHRA, CDR2 YSYEKL. This CDR3 has 18 residues. With V trimmed by 4 bases and J by 0 bases, 3 bases remained unmatched. The CDR3 coding sequence is TGCGCCAGCAGCCGAGGACTAGCGGGGGGGTCGAACACCGGGGAGCTGTTTTTT. Amino acid sequence: CASSRGLAGGSNTGELFF.

The chain uses TRBV27 and TRBJ2-7; 11 bases are shared with TRBD2. Trimming at V came to 7 bases and at J to 0 bases, leaving 5 bases not matched to a gene. There are 15 residues in the CDR3. Germline values: CDR1 MNHEY, CDR2 SMNVEV (reference sequence). The CDR3 loop is CASTTSGGASYEQYF. The CDR3 DNA reads TGTGCCAGCACAACTAGCGGGGGAGCCTCCTACGAGCAGTACTTC.

The CDR3 sequence: CASSFTGTAPVYEQYF. Here the CDR3 DNA reads TGTGCCAGCAGCTTCACCGGGACTGCCCCCGTCTACGAGCAGTACTTC. The V gene is TRBV7-8, the J gene TRBJ2-7; possibly TRBD2 for D (6 bases). This CDR3 is 16 amino acids long. Trimming left V 3 bases short and J 3 bases short, with 18 bases between. Germline V CDR1 and CDR2: SGHVS, FQNEAQ.

This chain uses TRBV11-2 with TRBJ2-5; tentative D call: TRBD2 (7 bases). Germline V lookup: CDR1 SGHAT, CDR2 FQNNGV. CDR3 length: 15 residues. V was cut by 3 bases and J by 1 base, with 12 bases left in between. The chain's CDR3 is CASSFGGGPQETQYF. Here the CDR3 DNA reads TGTGCCAGCAGCTTTGGGGGGGGGCCCCAAGAGACCCAGTACTTC.

This clone was seen only a few times. This chain uses TRBV5-1 with TRBJ1-1; TRBD1 might be the D (5 bases). Germline V gives CDR1 SGHRS, CDR2 YFSETQ. CDR3 length equals 15 residues. Trimming took off 2 bases at V and 0 bases at J, with 11 bases between the two ends. The CDR3 DNA reads as TGCGCCAGCAGCTTAATTCCAGGGATGAACACTGAAGCTTTCTTT. This translates into CASSLIPGMNTEAFF.